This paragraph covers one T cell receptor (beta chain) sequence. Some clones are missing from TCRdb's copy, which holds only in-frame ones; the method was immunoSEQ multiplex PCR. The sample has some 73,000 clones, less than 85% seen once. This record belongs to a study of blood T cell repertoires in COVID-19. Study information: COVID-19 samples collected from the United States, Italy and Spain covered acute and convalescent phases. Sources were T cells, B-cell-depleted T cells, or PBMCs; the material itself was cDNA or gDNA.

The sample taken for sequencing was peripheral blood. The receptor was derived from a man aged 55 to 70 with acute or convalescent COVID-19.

CDR3 sequence: CASSWLGALNQETQYF. In nucleotides, the CDR3 is TGTGCCAGCAGCTGGCTTGGGGCGCTAAACCAAGAGACCCAGTACTTC. The chain joins TRBV5-7 to TRBJ2-5; weak D call: TRBD1 (5 bases). TRBV5-7 is designated an ORF whose function remains uncertain. V lost 3 bases to trimming and J lost 0 bases, with 15 bases between them. The CDR3 has 16 amino acids.